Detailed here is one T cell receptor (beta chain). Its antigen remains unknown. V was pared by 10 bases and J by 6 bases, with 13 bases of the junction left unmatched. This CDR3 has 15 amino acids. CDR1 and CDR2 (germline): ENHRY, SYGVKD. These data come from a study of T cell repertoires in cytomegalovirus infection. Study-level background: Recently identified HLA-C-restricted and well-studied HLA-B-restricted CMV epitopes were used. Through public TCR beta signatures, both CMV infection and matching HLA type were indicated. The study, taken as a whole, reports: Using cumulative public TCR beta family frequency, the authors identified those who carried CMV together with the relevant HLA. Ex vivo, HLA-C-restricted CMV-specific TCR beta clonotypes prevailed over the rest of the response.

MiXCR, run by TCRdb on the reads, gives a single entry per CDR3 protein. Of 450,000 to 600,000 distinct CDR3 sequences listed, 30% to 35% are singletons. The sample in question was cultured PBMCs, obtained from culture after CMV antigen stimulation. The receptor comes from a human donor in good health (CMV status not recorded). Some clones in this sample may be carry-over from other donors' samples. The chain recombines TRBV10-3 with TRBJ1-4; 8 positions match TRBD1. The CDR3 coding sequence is TGTGCCACCAAGTCGGCGGGACAGGCCGATGAAAAACTGTTTTTT. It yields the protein CATKSAGQADEKLFF.